Following are 6 T cell receptor beta chains from one sample sequenced in a study of cytomegalovirus exposure and HLA in healthy donors (dated by TCRdb to about 2017). Library prep was done by the immunoSEQ multiplex PCR assay. For the multiplex PCR, a mixture combining 60 forward primers for TCR Vbeta segments and 13 reverse primers for TCR Jbeta segments was used. TCRdb's version of the immuneACCESS table is confined to in-frame rearrangements and falls short of the full clone set. An unresolved V gene accounts for under half of the shortfall where checked; the remainder is of unknown origin. For this sample the table gives about 210,000 clones, of which under 85% were detected only once. The ten largest clones represent about 10% of the sample. The sample taken for sequencing was PBMCs. These receptors came from a woman between 50 and 59 years old in good health and CMV-seropositive.

The rearrangement joins TRBV9 to TRBJ2-2; D not certain. Germline CDR1 is SGDLS and CDR2 is YYNGEE. V lost 3 bases and J lost 4, with 13 bases in between. CDR3 size: 15 residues. CDR3 nucleotides: TGTGCCAGCAGCGGGAGAGGTTTTTCCACCGGGGAGCTGTTTTTT. Encoded protein: CASSGRGFSTGELFF.

The chain couples TRBV11-2 to TRBJ2-3, with D perhaps TRBD1 (6 bases). CDR3 length: 15 residues. Germline V gives CDR1 SGHAT, CDR2 FQNNGV. The V end was cut by 6 bases, the J end by 4 bases, with 17 bases between. The CDR3 spells CASSNDRNPADTQYF. Written as DNA, the CDR3 is TGTGCCAGCAGTAACGACAGGAATCCTGCAGATACGCAGTATTTT.

A word on this clone: This CDR3 is also generated by other DNA sequences in the sample. The chain carries TRBV4-1 and TRBJ2-2, with a weak D call TRBD2 (6 bases). The length of the CDR3 is 15 residues. V shed 3 bases and J shed 8 bases, with 16 bases lying between them. The germline V gene encodes CDR1 MGHRA and CDR2 YSYEKL. DNA for the CDR3: TGCGCCAGCAGCCAGAAGCCGCTAGCGCCTGGGGAGCTGTTTTTT. This codes for CASSQKPLAPGELFF.

The CDR3: CASSRQRLSPLHF. The CDR3 nucleotides are TGTGCCAGCAGTCGACAGAGGCTTTCACCCCTCCACTTT. The J gene is TRBJ1-6, the V gene TRBV6-5; tentative D call: TRBD1 (5 bases). This CDR3 spans 13 amino acids. Germline assignment: CDR1 MNHEY and CDR2 SVGAGI. Trimming cost V 5 bases and J 9 bases, with 11 bases left between them.

The chain is built from TRBV15 and TRBJ2-2; D is possibly TRBD2 (7 bases). Germline CDR1 is LNHNV and CDR2 is YYDKDF (reference sequence). The CDR3 is made up of 15 amino acids. V shed 1 base and J shed 6 bases, with 12 bases lying between them. The CDR3 region is CATSRGGGSAGELFF. The CDR3 bases are TGTGCCACCAGCAGAGGGGGGGGCTCGGCCGGGGAGCTGTTTTTT.

The V call is TRBV7-2, the J call TRBJ1-5, with D tentatively TRBD1 (5 bases). This CDR3 region has 15 residues. The germline CDR1 and CDR2 sequences are SGHTA and FQGNSA. V was trimmed by 1 base and J by 7 bases, leaving 14 bases between them. The CDR3 sequence is CASSLGTAGYQPQHF. The CDR3 DNA reads as TGTGCCAGCAGCTTAGGTACGGCAGGGTACCAGCCCCAGCATTTT.